Below, one T cell receptor (beta chain) is given with its context. Its specificity is unknown. Indicated treatment: about 20 received Ad26.COV2.S at low or high dose, single or two shots; 5 received placebo; per-sample allocation not given. Material that was analyzed had been drawn on day 63 after the first vaccine or placebo injection. The entry originates in a study of Ad26.COV2.S vaccination and SARS-CoV-2 variants. At the level of the study: Each vaccinee took Ad26.COV2.S intramuscularly, once or twice 56 days apart. The study's findings and limits: Placebo recipients and vaccine recipients were similar in non-spike TCR breadth.

From germline, CDR1 is SGHAT and CDR2 FQNNGV. The ends were cut back, 7 bases at V and 6 bases at J, with 17 bases in the middle. The CDR3 contains 14 residues. Profiling relied on immunoSEQ multiplex PCR, and the TCRdb table lists in-frame clones only, not all of them. The top ten clones hold around 2% of a sample with fewer than 400,000 clones, 85% of them seen once. This sequence originates from a person between 18 and 59 years old who received the Ad26.COV2.S COVID-19 vaccine or a placebo. This chain uses TRBV11-2 with TRBJ2-3, with D unclear. The sequencing used peripheral blood, collected in a trial of Ad26.COV2.S vaccine versus placebo. The CDR3 sequence is CASTRWSGGDTQYF. In DNA form, the CDR3 reads TGTGCCAGCACCCGGTGGTCGGGTGGCGATACGCAGTATTTT. Combining the CDR3 with reference TRBV11-2 and TRBJ2-3 gives the whole variable domain EAGVAQSPRYKIIEKRQSVAFWCNPISGHATLYWYQQILGQGPKLLIQFQNNGVVDDSQLPKDRFSAERLKGVDSTLKIQPAKLEDSAVYLCASTRWSGGDTQYFGPGTRLTVL.